The 4 T cell receptor beta chains given below trace back to one sample, sequenced in a study of blood T cell repertoires in COVID-19. Repertoires were generated with immunoSEQ multiplex PCR, while TCRdb's copy carries only in-frame clones and drops some. The sample has 250,000 or so clones; approximately 86% are singletons. Sequencing input: PBMCs or T cells enriched from blood (not recorded which). These receptors were taken from a woman in her twenties or thirties with acute COVID-19.

This chain uses TRBV10-3 with TRBJ1-2; TRBD1 might be the D (6 bases). Deletions cut 10 bases from V and 7 bases from J, with 19 bases between. The length of the CDR3 is 13 residues. CDR1 is ENHRY, CDR2 SYGVKD, per germline. For the CDR3, the DNA is TGTGCCACCTCAGTTTCGGCCAGGGGTGGCTACACCTTC. Residues: CATSVSARGGYTF.

A single count supports this clone. This sample also contains other DNA sequences that code for the same CDR3. The chain employs TRBV6-1 and TRBJ2-7, with D unclear. Germline lookup yields CDR1 MNHNS and CDR2 SASEGT. The CDR3 is 12 amino acids. The V gene lost 2 bases and the J gene lost 4 bases, with 6 bases spanning the gap. CDR3 loop: CASSEPGYEQYF. CDR3 DNA sequence: TGTGCCAGCAGTGAACCGGGTTACGAGCAGTACTTC.

The V gene is TRBV30, the J gene TRBJ1-1; no reliable D call. Trimming stripped 5 bases from V and 5 bases from J, with 12 bases between. Germline lookup yields CDR1 GTSNPN and CDR2 SVGIG (reference sequence). CDR3 length: 12 residues. The CDR3 region is CAWGAGNTEAFF. CDR3 DNA sequence: TGTGCCTGGGGCGCGGGAAATACTGAAGCTTTCTTT.

This sequence joins TRBV5-5 and TRBJ1-6; D might be TRBD1 (5 bases). The germline V gene encodes CDR1 SGHKS and CDR2 YYEKEE (reference sequence). The CDR3 has 13 residues. V lost 7 bases to trimming and J lost 12 bases, with 17 bases between them. This CDR3 is CASGLPGEGPLHF. In DNA form, the CDR3 reads TGTGCCAGCGGACTTCCGGGGGAAGGACCCCTCCACTTT.